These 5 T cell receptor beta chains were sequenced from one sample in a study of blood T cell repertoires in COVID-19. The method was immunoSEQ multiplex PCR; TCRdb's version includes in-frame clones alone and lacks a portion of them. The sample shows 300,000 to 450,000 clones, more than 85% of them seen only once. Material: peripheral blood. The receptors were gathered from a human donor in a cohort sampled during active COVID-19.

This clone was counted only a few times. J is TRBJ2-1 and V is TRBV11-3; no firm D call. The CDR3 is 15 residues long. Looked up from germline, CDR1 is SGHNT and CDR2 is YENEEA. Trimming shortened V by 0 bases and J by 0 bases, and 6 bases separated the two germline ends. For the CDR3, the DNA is TGTGCCAGCAGCTTAGATCGGGTCTCCTACAATGAGCAGTTCTTC. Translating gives CASSLDRVSYNEQFF.

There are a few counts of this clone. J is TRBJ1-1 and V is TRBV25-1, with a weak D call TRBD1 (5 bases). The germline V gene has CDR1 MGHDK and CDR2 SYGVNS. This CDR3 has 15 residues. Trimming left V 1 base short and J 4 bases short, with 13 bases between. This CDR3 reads CASSESRVGGTEAFF. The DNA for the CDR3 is TGTGCCAGCAGTGAATCCAGGGTTGGCGGCACTGAAGCTTTCTTT.

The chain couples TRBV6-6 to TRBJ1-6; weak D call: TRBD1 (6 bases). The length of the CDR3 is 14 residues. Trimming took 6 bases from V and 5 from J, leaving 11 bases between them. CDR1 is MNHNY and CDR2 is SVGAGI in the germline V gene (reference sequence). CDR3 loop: CASSPTGNNSPLHF. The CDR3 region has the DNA TGTGCCAGCAGCCCCACAGGGAATAATTCACCCCTCCACTTT.

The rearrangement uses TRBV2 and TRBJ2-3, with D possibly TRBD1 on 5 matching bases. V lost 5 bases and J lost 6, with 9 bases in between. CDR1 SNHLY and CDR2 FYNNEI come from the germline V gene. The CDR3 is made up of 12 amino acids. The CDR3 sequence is CASSSRGDTQYF. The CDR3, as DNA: TGTGCCAGCAGTTCAAGGGGTGATACGCAGTATTTT.

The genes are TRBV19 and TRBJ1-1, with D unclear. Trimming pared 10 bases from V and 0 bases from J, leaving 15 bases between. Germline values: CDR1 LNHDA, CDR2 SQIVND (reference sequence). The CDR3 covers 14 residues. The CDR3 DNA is TGTGCCACCGCTCATACAGAGATGAACACTGAAGCTTTCTTT. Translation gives CATAHTEMNTEAFF.